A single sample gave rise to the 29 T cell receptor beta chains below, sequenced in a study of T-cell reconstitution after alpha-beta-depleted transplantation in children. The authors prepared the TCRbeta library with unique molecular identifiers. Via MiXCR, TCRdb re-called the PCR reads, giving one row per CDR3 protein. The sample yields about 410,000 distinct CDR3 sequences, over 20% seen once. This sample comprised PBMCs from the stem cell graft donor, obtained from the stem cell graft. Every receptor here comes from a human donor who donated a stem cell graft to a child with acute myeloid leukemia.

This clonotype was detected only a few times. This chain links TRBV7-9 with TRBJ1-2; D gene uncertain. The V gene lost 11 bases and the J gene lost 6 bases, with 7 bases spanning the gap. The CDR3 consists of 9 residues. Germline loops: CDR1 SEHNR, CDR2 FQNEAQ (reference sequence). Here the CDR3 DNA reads TGTGCCCCGGGAAATGGCTACACCTTC. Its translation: CAPGNGYTF. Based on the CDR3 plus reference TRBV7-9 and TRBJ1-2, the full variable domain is DTGVSQNPRHKITKRGQNVTFRCDPISEHNRLYWYRQTLGQGPEFLTYFQNEAQLEKSRLLSDRFSAERPKGSFSTLEIQRTEQGDSAMYLCAPGNGYTFGSGTRLTVV.

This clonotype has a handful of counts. This CDR3 reads CASKKGQGLRQPQHF. CDR3 DNA: TGTGCCAGCAAAAAGGGGCAGGGTCTCAGACAGCCCCAGCATTTT. The chain links TRBV12-3 or TRBV12-4 to TRBJ1-5, with a possible D match to TRBD1 (5 bases). The CDR3 loop spans 15 amino acids. V gave up 7 bases and J gave up 7 bases, with 20 bases separating them.

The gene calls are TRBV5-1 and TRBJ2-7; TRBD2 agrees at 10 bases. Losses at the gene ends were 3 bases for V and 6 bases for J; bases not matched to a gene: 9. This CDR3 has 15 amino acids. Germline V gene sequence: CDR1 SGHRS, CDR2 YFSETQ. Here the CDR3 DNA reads TGCGCCAGCAGCTCGGGGCTAGCGGGAGTGGTCGAGCAGTACTTC. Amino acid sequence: CASSSGLAGVVEQYF.

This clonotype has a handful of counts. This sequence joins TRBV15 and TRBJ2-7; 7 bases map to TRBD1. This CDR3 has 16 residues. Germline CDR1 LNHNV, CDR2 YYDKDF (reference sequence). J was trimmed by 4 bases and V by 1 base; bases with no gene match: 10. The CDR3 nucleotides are TGTGCCACCAGCAGAGGACCACGCAAACAGGGGTACGAGCAGTACTTC. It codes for CATSRGPRKQGYEQYF. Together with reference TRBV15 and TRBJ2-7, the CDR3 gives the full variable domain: DAMVIQNPRYQVTQFGKPVTLSCSQTLNHNVMYWYQQKSSQAPKLLFHYYDKDFNNEADTPDNFQSRRPNTSFCFLDIRSPGLGDTAMYLCATSRGPRKQGYEQYFGPGTRLTVT.

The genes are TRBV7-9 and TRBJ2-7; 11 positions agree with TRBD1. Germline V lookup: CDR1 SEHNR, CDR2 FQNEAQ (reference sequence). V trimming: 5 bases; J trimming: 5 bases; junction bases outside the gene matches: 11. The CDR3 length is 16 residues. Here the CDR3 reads CASSTVDRGPVHEQYF. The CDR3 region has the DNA TGTGCCAGCAGCACAGTGGACAGGGGGCCGGTCCACGAGCAGTACTTC.

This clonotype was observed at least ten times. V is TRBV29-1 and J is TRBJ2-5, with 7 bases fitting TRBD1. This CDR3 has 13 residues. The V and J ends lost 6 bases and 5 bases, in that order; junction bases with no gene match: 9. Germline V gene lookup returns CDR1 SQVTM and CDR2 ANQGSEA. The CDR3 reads CSVELTGVETQYF. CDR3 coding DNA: TGCAGCGTCGAACTAACAGGGGTCGAGACCCAGTACTTC.

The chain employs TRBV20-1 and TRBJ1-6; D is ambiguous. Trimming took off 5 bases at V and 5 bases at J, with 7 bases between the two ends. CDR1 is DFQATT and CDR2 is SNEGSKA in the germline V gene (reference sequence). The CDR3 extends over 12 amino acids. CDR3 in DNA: TGCAGTGCTCACCCCGATAATTCACCCCTCCACTTT. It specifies CSAHPDNSPLHF.

The CDR3 DNA is TGTGCCAGCACCTTCCCTGGACTAGCGGGAGATTACAATGAGCAGTTCTTC. Translated, it gives CASTFPGLAGDYNEQFF. The rearrangement uses TRBV6-2 or TRBV6-3 and TRBJ2-1; 13 positions match TRBD2. Trimming took 7 bases from V and 4 from J; bases not matched to a gene: 10. The germline CDR1 and CDR2 sequences are MNHEY and SVGEGT. The CDR3 runs 17 residues.

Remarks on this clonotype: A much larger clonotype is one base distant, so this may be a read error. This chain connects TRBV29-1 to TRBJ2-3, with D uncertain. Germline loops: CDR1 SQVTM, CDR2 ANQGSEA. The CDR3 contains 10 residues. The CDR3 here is CSVVGISNEF. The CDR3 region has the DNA TGCAGCGTTGTGGGGATCTCCAATGAATTT.

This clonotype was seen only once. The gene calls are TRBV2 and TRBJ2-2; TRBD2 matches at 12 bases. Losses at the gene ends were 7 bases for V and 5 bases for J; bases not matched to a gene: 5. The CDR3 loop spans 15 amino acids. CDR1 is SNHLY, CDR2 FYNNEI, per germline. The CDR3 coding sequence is TGTGCCAGCATGGAACTAGCGGGAGGTACCGGGGAGCTGTTTTTT. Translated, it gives CASMELAGGTGELFF.

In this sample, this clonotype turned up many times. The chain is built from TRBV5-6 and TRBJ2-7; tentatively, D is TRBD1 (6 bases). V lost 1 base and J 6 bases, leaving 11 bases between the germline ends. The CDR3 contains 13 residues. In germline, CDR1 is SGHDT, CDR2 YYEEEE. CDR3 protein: CASSLTGFGEQYF. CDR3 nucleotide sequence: TGTGCCAGCAGCTTGACAGGGTTCGGCGAGCAGTACTTC.

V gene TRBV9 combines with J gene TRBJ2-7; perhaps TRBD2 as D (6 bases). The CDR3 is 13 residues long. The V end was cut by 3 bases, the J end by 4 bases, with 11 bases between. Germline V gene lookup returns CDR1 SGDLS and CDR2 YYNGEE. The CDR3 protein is CASSEQEGYEQYF. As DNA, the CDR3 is TGTGCCAGCAGCGAGCAGGAGGGGTACGAGCAGTACTTC.

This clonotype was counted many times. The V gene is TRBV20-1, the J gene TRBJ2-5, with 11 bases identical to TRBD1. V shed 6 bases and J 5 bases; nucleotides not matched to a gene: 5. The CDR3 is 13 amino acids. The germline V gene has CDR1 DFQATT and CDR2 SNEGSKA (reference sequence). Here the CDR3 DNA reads TGCAGTGCAAGGACAGGGGGCGGGGAGACCCAGTACTTC. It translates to CSARTGGGETQYF.

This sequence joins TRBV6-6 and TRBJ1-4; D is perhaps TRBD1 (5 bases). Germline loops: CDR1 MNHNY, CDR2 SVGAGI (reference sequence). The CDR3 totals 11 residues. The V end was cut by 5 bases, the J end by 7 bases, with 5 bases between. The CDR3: CASSRGEKLFF. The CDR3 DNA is TGTGCCAGCAGTAGGGGTGAAAAACTGTTTTTT.

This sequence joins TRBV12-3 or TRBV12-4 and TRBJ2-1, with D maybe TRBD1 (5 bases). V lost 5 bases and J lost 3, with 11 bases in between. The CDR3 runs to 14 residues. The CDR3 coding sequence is TGTGCCAGCAGTGACAGTTGGGACTACAATGAGCAGTTCTTC. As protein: CASSDSWDYNEQFF.

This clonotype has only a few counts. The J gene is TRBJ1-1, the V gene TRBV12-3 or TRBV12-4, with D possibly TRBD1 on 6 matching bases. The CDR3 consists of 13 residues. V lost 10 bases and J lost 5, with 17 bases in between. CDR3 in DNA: TGTGCCACCCGGGGGGGCGCAGGGACTGAAGCTTTCTTT. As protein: CATRGGAGTEAFF.

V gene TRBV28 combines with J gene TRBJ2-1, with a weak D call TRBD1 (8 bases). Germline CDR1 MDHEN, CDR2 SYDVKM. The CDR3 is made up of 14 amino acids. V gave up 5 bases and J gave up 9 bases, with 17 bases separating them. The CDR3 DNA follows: TGTGCCAGCAGTCCATACAGGGGGGGGTCTGAGCAGTTCTTC. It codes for CASSPYRGGSEQFF.

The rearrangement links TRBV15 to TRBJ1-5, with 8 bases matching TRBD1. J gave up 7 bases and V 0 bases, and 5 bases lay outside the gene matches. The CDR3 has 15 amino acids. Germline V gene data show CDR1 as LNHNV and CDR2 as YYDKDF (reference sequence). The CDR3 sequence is CATSREDRVGQPQHF. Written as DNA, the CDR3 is TGTGCCACCAGCAGAGAGGACAGGGTTGGACAGCCCCAGCATTTT. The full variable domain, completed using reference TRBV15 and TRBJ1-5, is DAMVIQNPRYQVTQFGKPVTLSCSQTLNHNVMYWYQQKSSQAPKLLFHYYDKDFNNEADTPDNFQSRRPNTSFCFLDIRSPGLGDTAMYLCATSREDRVGQPQHFGDGTRLSIL.

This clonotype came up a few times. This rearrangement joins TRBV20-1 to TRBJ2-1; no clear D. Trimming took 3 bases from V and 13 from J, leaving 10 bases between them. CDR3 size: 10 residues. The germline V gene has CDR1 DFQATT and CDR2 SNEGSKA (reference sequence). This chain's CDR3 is CSASGISQFF. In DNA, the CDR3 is TGCAGTGCTAGTGGGATCTCCCAGTTCTTC.

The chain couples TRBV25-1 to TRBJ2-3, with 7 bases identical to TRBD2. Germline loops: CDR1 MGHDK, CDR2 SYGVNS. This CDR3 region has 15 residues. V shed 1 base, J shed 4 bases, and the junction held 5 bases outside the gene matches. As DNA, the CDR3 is TGTGCCAGCAGTGAATTCGGCGGGAGTGCAGATACGCAGTATTTT. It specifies CASSEFGGSADTQYF.

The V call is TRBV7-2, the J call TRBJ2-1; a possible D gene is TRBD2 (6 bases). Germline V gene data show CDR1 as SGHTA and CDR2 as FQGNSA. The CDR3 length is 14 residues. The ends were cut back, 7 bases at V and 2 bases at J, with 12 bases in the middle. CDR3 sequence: CASTGRGPYNEQFF. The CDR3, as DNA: TGTGCCAGCACCGGGAGAGGCCCCTACAATGAGCAGTTCTTC. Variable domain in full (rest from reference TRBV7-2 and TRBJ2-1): GAGVSQSPSNKVTEKGKDVELRCDPISGHTALYWYRQSLGQGLEFLIYFQGNSAPDKSGLPSDRFSAERTGGSVSTLTIQRTQQEDSAVYLCASTGRGPYNEQFFGPGTRLTVL.

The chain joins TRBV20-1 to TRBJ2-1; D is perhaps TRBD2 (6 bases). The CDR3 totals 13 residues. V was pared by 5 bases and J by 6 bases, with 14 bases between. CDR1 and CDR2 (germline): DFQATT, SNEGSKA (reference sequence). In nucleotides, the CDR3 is TGCAGTGCTCCTACGGGGGTTGGCAATGAGCAGTTCTTC. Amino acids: CSAPTGVGNEQFF.

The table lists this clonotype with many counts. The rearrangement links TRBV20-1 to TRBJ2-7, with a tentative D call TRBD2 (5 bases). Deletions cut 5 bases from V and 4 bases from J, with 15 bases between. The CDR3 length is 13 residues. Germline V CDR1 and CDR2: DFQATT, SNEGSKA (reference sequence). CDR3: CSAPLEAGYEQYF. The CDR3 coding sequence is TGCAGTGCTCCCTTAGAGGCGGGTTACGAGCAGTACTTC.

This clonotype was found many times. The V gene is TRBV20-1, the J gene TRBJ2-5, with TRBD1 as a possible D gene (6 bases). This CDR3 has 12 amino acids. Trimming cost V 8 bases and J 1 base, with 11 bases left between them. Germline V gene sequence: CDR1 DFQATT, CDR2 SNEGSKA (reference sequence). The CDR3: CSSLRGQETQYF. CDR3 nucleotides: TGCAGTTCACTCAGGGGCCAAGAGACCCAGTACTTC.

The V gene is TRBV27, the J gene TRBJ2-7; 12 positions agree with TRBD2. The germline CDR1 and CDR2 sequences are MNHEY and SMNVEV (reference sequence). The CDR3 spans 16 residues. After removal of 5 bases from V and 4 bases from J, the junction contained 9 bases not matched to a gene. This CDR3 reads CASSPLGLAGLYEQYF. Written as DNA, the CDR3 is TGTGCCAGCAGTCCCCTCGGACTAGCGGGACTATACGAGCAGTACTTC.

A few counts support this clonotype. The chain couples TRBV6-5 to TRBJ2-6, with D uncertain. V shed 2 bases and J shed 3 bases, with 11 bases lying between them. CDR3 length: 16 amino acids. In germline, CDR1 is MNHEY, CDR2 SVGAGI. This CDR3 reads CASSYSSLNGANVLTF. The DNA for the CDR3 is TGTGCCAGCAGTTACAGCAGTCTGAATGGGGCCAACGTCCTGACTTTC.

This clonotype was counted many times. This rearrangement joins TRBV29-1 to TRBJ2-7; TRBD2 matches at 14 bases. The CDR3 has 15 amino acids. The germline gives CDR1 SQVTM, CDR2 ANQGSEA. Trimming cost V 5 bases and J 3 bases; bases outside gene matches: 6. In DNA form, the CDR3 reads TGCAGCGTTAAGGGACTAGCGGGAGCGGTCTACGAGCAGTACTTC. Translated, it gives CSVKGLAGAVYEQYF.

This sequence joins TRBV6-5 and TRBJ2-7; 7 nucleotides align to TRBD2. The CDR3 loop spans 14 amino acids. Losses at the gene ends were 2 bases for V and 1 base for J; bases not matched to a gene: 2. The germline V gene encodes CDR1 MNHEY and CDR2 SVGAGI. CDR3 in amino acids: CASSYKGGSYEQYF. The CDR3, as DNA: TGTGCCAGCAGTTACAAGGGAGGGTCCTACGAGCAGTACTTC.

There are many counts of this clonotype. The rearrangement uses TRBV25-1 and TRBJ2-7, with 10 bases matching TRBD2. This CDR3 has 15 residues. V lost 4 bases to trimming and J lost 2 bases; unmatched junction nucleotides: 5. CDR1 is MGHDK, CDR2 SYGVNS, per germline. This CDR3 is CASSASLAGPYEQYF. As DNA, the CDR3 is TGTGCCAGCAGTGCTTCACTAGCGGGGCCCTACGAGCAGTACTTC.